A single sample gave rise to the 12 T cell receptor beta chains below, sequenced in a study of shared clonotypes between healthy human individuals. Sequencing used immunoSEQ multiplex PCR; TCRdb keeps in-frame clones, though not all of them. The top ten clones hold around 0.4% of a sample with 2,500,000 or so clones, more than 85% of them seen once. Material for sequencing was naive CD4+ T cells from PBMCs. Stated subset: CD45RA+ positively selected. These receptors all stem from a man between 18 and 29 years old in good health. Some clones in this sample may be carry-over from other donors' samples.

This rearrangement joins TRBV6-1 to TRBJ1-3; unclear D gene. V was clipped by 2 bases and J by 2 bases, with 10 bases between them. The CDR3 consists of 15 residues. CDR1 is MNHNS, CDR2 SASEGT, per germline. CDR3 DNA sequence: TGTGCCAGCAGTGAAAATAGGGTTCCTGGAAACACCATATATTTT. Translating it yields CASSENRVPGNTIYF.

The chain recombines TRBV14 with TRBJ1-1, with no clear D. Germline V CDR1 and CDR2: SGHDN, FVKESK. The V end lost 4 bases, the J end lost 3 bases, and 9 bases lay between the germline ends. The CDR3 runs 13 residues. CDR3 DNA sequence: TGTGCCAGCAGCCGGAGTACGTACACTGAAGCTTTCTTT. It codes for CASSRSTYTEAFF.

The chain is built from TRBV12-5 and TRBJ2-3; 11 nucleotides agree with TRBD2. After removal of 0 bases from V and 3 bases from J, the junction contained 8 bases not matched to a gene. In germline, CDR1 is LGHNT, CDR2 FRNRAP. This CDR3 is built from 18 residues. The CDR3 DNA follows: TGTGCTAGTGGTTTGGTAAGGTTCCTAGCGGGAGGTACAGATACGCAGTATTTT. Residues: CASGLVRFLAGGTDTQYF.

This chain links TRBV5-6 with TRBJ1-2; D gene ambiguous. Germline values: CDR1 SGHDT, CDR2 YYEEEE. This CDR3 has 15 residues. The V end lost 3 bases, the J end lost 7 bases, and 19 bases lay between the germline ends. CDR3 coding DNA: TGTGCCAGCAGCTGGAGAATGGCACCGTCCCGTGGCTACACCTTC. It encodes CASSWRMAPSRGYTF.

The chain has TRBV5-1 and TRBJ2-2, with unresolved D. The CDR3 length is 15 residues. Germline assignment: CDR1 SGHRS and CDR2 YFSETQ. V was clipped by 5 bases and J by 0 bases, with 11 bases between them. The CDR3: CASRRAYSNTGELFF. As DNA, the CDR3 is TGCGCCAGCAGAAGGGCGTACTCGAACACCGGGGAGCTGTTTTTT. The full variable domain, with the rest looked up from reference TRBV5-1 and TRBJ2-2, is KAGVTQTPRYLIKTRGQQVTLSCSPISGHRSVSWYQQTPGQGLQFLFEYFSETQRNKGNFPGRFSGRQFSNSRSEMNVSTLELGDSALYLCASRRAYSNTGELFFGEGSRLTVL.

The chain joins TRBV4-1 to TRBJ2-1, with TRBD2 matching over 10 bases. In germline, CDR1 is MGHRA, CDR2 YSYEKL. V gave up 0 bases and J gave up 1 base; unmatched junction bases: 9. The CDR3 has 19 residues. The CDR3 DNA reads TGCGCCAGCAGCCAAGATCTACCTAGCGGGAGTTATTCCTACAATGAGCAGTTCTTC. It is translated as CASSQDLPSGSYSYNEQFF.

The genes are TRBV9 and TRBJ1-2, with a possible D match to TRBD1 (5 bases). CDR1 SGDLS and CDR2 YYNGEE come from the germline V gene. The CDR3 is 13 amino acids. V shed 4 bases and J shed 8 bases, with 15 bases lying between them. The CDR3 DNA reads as TGTGCCAGCAGCCCAGGTGGGGGATTGGGCTACACCTTC. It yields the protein CASSPGGGLGYTF.

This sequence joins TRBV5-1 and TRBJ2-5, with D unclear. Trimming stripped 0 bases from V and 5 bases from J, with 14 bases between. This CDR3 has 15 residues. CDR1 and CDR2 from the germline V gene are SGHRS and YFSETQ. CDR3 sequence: CASSLGVGPAETQYF. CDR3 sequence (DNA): TGCGCCAGCAGCTTGGGGGTAGGGCCCGCGGAGACCCAGTACTTC.

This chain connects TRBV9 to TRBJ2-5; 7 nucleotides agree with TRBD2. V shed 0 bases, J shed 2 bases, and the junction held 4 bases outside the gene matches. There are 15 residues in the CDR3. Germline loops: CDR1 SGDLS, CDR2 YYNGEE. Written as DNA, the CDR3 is TGTGCCAGCAGCGTAGCCCCTAGCGGTCAAGAGACCCAGTACTTC. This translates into CASSVAPSGQETQYF.

The CDR3 protein is CASGLTPHTQYF. CDR3 sequence (DNA): TGTGCTAGTGGTTTGACCCCCCATACGCAGTATTTT. This chain joins TRBV12-5 and TRBJ2-3; D gene ambiguous. The CDR3 consists of 12 residues. From germline, CDR1 is LGHNT and CDR2 FRNRAP. Trimming left V 2 bases short and J 7 bases short, with 7 bases between.

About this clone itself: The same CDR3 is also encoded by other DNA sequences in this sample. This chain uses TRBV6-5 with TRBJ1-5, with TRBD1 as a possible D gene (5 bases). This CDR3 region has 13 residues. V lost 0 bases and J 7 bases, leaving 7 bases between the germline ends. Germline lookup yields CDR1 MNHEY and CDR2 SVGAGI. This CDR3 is CASSYSRGQPQHF. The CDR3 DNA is TGTGCCAGCAGTTACTCGCGGGGCCAGCCCCAGCATTTT.

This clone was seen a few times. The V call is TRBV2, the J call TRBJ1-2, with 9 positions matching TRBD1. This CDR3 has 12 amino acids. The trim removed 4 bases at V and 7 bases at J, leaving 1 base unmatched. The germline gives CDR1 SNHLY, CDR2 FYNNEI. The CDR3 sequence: CASSGDRAGYTF. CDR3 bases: TGTGCCAGCAGTGGGGACAGGGCTGGCTACACCTTC.